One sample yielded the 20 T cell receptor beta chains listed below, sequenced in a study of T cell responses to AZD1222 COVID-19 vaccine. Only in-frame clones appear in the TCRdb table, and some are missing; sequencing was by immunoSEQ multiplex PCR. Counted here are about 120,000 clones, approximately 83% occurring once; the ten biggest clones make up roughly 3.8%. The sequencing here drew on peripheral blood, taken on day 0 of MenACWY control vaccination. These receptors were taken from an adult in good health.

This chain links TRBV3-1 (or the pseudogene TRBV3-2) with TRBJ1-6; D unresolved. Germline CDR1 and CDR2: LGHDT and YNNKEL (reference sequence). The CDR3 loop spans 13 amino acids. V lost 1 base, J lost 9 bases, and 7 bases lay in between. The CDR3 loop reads CASSQGSFSPLHF. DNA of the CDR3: TGTGCCAGCAGCCAAGGTAGTTTTTCACCCCTCCACTTT.

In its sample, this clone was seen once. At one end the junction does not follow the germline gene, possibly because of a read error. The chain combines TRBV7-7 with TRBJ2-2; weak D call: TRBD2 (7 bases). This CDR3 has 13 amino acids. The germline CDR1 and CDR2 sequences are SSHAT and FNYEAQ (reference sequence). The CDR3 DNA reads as TGTGCTAGCAGCCCGGGGGGCCCCGGGGAGCTGTTTTTT. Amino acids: CASSPGGPGELFF.

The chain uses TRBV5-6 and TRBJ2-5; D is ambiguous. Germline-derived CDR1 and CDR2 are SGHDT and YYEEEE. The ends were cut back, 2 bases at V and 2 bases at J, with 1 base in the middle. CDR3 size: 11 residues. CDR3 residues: CASSLQETQYF. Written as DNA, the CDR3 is TGTGCCAGCAGCTTACAAGAGACCCAGTACTTC.

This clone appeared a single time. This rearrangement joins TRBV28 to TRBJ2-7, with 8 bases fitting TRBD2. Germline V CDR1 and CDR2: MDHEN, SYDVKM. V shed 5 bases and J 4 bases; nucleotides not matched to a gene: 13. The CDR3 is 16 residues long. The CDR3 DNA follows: TGTGCCAGCAGTCTAATTGGTAGCGGGGCCTTATACGAGCAGTACTTC. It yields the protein CASSLIGSGALYEQYF.

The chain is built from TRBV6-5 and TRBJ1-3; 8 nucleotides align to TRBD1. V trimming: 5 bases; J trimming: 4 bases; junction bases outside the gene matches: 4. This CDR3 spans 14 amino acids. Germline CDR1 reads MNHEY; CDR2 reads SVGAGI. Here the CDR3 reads CASSPGGDGNTIYF. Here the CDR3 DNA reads TGTGCCAGCAGTCCAGGGGGCGACGGAAACACCATATATTTT.

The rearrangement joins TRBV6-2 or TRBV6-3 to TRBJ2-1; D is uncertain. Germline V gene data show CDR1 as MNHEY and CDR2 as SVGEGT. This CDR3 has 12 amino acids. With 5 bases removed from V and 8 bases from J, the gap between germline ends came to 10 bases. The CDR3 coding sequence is TGTGCCAGCAGTACATCATTTGATGAGCAGTTCTTC. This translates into CASSTSFDEQFF.

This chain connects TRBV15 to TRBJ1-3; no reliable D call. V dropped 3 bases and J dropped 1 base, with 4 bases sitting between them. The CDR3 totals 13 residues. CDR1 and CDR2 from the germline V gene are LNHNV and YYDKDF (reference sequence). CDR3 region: CATSRKSGNTIYF. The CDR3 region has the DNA TGTGCCACCAGCAGGAAGTCTGGAAACACCATATATTTT.

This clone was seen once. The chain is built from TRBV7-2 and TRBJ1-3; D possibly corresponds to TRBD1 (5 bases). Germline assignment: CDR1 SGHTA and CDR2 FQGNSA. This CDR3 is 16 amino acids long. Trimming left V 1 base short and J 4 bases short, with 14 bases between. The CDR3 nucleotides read TGTGCCAGCAGCTTAGGATTGGGCGGGGGAGGAAACACCATATATTTT. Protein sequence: CASSLGLGGGGNTIYF.

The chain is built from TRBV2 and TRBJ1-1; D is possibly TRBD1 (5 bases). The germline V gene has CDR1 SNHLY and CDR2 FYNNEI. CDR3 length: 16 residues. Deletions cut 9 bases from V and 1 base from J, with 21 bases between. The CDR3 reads CARASYIGAKNTEAFF. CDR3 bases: TGTGCCAGAGCATCTTACATAGGGGCCAAGAACACTGAAGCTTTCTTT.

DNA of the CDR3: TGTGCCAGCTCACCAAACCCCGGACTAGCGGGGGTGAATGAGCAGTTCTTC. As protein: CASSPNPGLAGVNEQFF. The J gene is TRBJ2-1, the V gene TRBV18; 13 positions agree with TRBD2. After removal of 2 bases from V and 7 bases from J, the junction contained 8 bases not matched to a gene. Germline CDR1 and CDR2: KGHSH and LQKENI. The CDR3 contains 17 residues.

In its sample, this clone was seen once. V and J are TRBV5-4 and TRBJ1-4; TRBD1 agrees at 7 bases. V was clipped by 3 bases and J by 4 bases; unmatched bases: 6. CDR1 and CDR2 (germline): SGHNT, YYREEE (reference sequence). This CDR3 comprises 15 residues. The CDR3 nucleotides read TGTGCCAGCAGCTCGAGGACAGGAAATAATGAAAAACTGTTTTTT. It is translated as CASSSRTGNNEKLFF.

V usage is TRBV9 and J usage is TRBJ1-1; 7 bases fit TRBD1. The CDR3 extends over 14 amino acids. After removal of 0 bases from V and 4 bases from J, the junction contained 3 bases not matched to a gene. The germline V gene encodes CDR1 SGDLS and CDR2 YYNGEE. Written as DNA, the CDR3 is TGTGCCAGCAGCGTAGGAGGGGGCGGCACTGAAGCTTTCTTT. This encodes CASSVGGGGTEAFF. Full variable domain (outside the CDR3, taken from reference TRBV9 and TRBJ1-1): DSGVTQTPKHLITATGQRVTLRCSPRSGDLSVYWYQQSLDQGLQFLIQYYNGEERAKGNILERFSAQQFPDLHSELNLSSLELGDSALYFCASSVGGGGTEAFFGQGTRLTVV.

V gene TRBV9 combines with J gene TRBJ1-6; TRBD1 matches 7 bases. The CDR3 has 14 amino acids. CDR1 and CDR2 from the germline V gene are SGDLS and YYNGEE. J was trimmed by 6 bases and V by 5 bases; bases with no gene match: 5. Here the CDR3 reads CASSGQESNSPLHF. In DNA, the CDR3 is TGTGCCAGCAGTGGACAGGAGAGTAATTCACCCCTCCACTTT.

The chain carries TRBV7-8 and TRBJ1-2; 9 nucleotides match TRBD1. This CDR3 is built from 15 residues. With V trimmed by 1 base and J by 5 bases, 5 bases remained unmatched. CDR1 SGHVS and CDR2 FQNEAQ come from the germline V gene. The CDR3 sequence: CASSLGTGQGYGYTF. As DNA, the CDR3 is TGTGCCAGCAGCTTAGGTACAGGACAGGGGTATGGCTACACCTTC.

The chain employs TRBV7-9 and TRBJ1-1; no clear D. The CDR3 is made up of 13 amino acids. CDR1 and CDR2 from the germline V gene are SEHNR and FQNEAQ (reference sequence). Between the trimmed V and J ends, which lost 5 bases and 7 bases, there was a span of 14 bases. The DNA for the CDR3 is TGTGCCAGCAGCCAATCCACTCATATTGAAGCTTTCTTT. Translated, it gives CASSQSTHIEAFF.

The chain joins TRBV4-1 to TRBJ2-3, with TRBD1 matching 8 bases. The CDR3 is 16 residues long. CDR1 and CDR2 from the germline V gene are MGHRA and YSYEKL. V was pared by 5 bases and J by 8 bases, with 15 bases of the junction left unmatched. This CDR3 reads CASSYEPGQEGGTQYF. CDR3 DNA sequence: TGCGCCAGCAGCTACGAACCGGGACAGGAGGGAGGTACGCAGTATTTT.

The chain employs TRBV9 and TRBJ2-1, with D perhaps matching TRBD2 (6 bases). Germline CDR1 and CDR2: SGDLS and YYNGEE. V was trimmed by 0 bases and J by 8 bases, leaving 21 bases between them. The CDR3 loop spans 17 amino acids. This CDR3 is CASSVGPRTTPWDEQFF. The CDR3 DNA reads TGTGCCAGCAGCGTAGGTCCCCGGACTACACCGTGGGATGAGCAGTTCTTC.

The CDR3 region has the DNA TGTGCCAGCAGTTACCTCTACGAGCAGTACTTC. It codes for CASSYLYEQYF. The genes are TRBV6-2 or TRBV6-3 and TRBJ2-7, with no clear D. V was cut by 2 bases and J by 3 bases, with 2 bases left in between. The CDR3 contains 11 residues. Germline V gene lookup returns CDR1 MNHEY and CDR2 SVGEGT.

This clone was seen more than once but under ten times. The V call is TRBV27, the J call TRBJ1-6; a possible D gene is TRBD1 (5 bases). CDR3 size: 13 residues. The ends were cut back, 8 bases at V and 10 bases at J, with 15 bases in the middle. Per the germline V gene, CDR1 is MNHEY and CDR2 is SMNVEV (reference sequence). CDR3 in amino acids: CASQAGDISPLHF. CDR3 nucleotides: TGTGCCAGCCAGGCGGGGGATATCTCACCCCTCCACTTT.

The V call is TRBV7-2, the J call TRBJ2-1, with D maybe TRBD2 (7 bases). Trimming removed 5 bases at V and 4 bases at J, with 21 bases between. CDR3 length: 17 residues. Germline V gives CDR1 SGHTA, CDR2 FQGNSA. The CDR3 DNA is TGTGCCAGCAGCCTGGGGGGAGGCGGGGGCCGGTACAATGAGCAGTTCTTC. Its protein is CASSLGGGGGRYNEQFF.